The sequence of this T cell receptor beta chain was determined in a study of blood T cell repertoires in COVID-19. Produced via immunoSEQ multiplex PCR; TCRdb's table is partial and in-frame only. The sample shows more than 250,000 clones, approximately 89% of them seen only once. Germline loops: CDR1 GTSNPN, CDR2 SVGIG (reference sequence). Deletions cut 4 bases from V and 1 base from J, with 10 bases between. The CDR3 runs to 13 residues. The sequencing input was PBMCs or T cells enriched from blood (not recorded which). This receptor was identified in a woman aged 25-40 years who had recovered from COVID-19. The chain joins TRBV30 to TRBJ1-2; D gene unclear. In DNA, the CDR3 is TGTGCCTGGACAGGCCTTATTAACTATGGCTACACCTTC. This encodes CAWTGLINYGYTF.